This T cell receptor (beta chain) was identified in a study of cytomegalovirus exposure and HLA in healthy donors. The trim removed 0 bases at V and 7 bases at J, leaving 5 bases unmatched. Per germline, CDR1 MNHEY and CDR2 SMNVEV (reference sequence). The CDR3 runs 15 residues. Assay used: immunoSEQ multiplex PCR; TCRdb lists only in-frame clones, some missing. The sample contains tens of thousands of clones, over 80% of which appear only once. The chain joins TRBV27 to TRBJ2-7; 11 nucleotides line up with TRBD2. The sample was PBMCs. The receptor was isolated from a man in his late teens or twenties in good health and CMV-seronegative. The CDR3, as DNA: TGTGCCAGCAGTTTATCAATAGCGGGAGGGCGAGAGCAGTACTTC. Translating it yields CASSLSIAGGREQYF.